The 6 T cell receptor beta chains below come from one sample, sequenced in a study of shared clonotypes between healthy human individuals. Measured with immunoSEQ multiplex PCR; TCRdb has only the in-frame clones, and not every one. This table holds 2 million to 3 million clones, approximately 93% found once. Sequenced material: naive CD4+ T cells from PBMCs. Subset denoted: CD45RA+ positively selected. The source is a man aged 18 to 35 in good health. Some clones in this sample may be carry-over from other donors' samples.

Notes on this clone: The sample has other DNA sequences that encode this CDR3 too. The chain combines TRBV25-1 with TRBJ1-1; D is ambiguous. The CDR3 consists of 12 residues. Germline V CDR1 and CDR2: MGHDK, SYGVNS. V gave up 5 bases and J gave up 5 bases, with 9 bases separating them. CDR3 DNA: TGTGCCAGCAGTTGGGGTAATACTGAAGCTTTCTTT. Translating it yields CASSWGNTEAFF. Full variable domain (remainder filled in from reference TRBV25-1 and TRBJ1-1): EADIYQTPRYLVIGTGKKITLECSQTMGHDKMYWYQQDPGMELHLIHYSYGVNSTEKGDLSSESTVSRIRTEHFPLTLESARPSHTSQYLCASSWGNTEAFFGQGTRLTVV.

The gene calls are TRBV9 and TRBJ2-5; 13 bases are a match to TRBD2. Germline loops: CDR1 SGDLS, CDR2 YYNGEE. The length of the CDR3 is 17 residues. V lost 3 bases and J lost 4; bases outside the gene matches: 9. CDR3 bases: TGTGCCAGCAGCGCCGGACTAGCGGGAGCCTTGGTAGAGACCCAGTACTTC. Residues: CASSAGLAGALVETQYF.

The J gene is TRBJ2-4, the V gene TRBV18, with D perhaps TRBD2 (6 bases). From germline, CDR1 is KGHSH and CDR2 LQKENI. This CDR3 is 13 amino acids long. V was cut by 3 bases and J by 14 bases, with 17 bases left in between. CDR3 bases: TGTGCCAGCTCACCTATCGAGGAGGGGCAGGAGTACTTC. It yields the protein CASSPIEEGQEYF.

The V call is TRBV6-1, the J call TRBJ2-7, with 13 nucleotides matching TRBD2. The J segment lost 4 bases and the V segment lost 10 bases, leaving 4 bases of the junction unmatched. The CDR3 is 13 amino acids. Germline loops: CDR1 MNHNS, CDR2 SASEGT. CDR3 loop: CATRTSGGYEQYF. Here the CDR3 DNA reads TGTGCCACCCGGACTAGCGGGGGTTACGAGCAGTACTTC.

This clone appeared a few times. The chain has TRBV30 and TRBJ1-5; D might be TRBD1 (6 bases). Per the germline V gene, CDR1 is GTSNPN and CDR2 is SVGIG (reference sequence). V lost 5 bases and J lost 7, with 15 bases in between. The CDR3 is 13 residues long. CDR3 nucleotides: TGTGCCTGGGACGGGGGGGCTCGCCAGCCCCAGCATTTT. This gives the protein CAWDGGARQPQHF.

V usage is TRBV30 and J usage is TRBJ2-7, with D unclear. This CDR3 region has 11 residues. Per germline, CDR1 GTSNPN and CDR2 SVGIG (reference sequence). The V and J ends lost 3 bases and 7 bases respectively, with 10 bases between them. The CDR3 nucleotides read TGTGCCTGGAGACAAAGGGTAGAGCAGTACTTC. It specifies CAWRQRVEQYF.